The present T cell receptor beta chain was sequenced within a study of CXCR3 chemokines and chemotherapy response in bladder cancer (dated by TCRdb to between 2021 and 2022). About the full investigation: The study tested whether activity of the CXCR3 chemokine system within human bladder cancer tumors predicted response to chemotherapy.

The library was generated by PCR. TCRdb records Illumina HiSeq 2500 as the sequencer. In-frame beta chains were kept once TCRdb had trimmed the public reads at Q25 with fastp and called clones with MiXCR. Entries that share a CDR3 protein sequence are merged under the most common genes and DNA. The sample table contains approximately 2,000 distinct CDR3 sequences; only one count was recorded for 17% of them. The top ten constitute 30% to 35% of the sample. This clonotype is characterized as large (0.1 to 1%). The target of this receptor is not known. Per-base quality was not reported, and no clone a single base away is much larger than it. Relative to germline, V is 5 bases shorter and J is 11 bases shorter, with 16 bases between their ends. Its CDR3 holds 13 amino acids, cysteine through phenylalanine. The kept DNA is CDR3 alone, 39 bases in frame from the first base. As encoded in the germline V gene, CDR1 is MNHEY while CDR2 is SVGEGT.

Sampling was done from a patient whose treatment included neoadjuvant chemotherapy. The sequence is built from TRBV6-2 or TRBV6-3 and TRBJ2-4; TRBD1 is perhaps the D gene, given 5 matching bases. The clonotype originates from a human donor with bladder cancer that responded to neoadjuvant chemotherapy. Here the CDR3 is given as CASSEQDPGLQYF. The nucleotide sequence is TGTGCCAGCAGTGAACAGGACCCCGGGCTTCAGTACTTC.